Below, one T cell receptor beta chain is given with its context. Antigen specificity is unknown. At one of its ends the junction is not consistent with the germline gene, which may arise from a read error. This sample was taken from a study of post-analysis software for immune sequencing data. Study-level findings and limits: Normalized Chao1 diversity was significantly reduced in patients versus controls.

Included in the TCR beta cDNA libraries were unique molecular identifiers. TCRdb analysed the PCR reads with MiXCR anew, one entry per CDR3 protein. The sample includes a few hundred thousand distinct CDR3 sequences, roughly 38% seen only once; the top ten take less than 10%. The TCR comes from a girl aged 2-10 years with multiple sclerosis. Sequenced: blood.

The CDR3 DNA follows: TGTGCCATCAGGGAGTCTAACAGGGGGAACGAGCAGTACTTC. It translates to CAIRESNRGNEQYF. The V call is TRBV10-3, the J call TRBJ2-7; 8 nucleotides agree with TRBD1. The CDR3 is 14 residues long. The germline V gene encodes CDR1 ENHRY and CDR2 SYGVKD.